Listed below are T cell receptor beta chains from one sample, sequenced in a study of blood T cell repertoires in COVID-19. Repertoires were generated with immunoSEQ multiplex PCR, while TCRdb's copy carries only in-frame clones and drops some. The table lists under 200,000 clones, 70% to 90% of them singletons. Sequencing used peripheral blood. The receptor set was obtained from a man between 60 and 75 years old with active or convalescent COVID-19. Each CDR3 is given with its conserved first and last residue. Fields, in order: D gene, clone size, V gene, J gene, CDR3 protein, CDR3 DNA. D genes are given only for firm matches. Only part of the rows carry a size: once, few, many, or a class if the clone is expanded.

-	-	TRBV7-2	TRBJ1-1	CASSLGAGRGTEAFF	TGTGCCAGCAGCTTAGGCGCAGGGAGGGGGACTGAAGCTTTCTTT
TRBD1	-	TRBV5-6	TRBJ2-1	CASSSGQGMHEQFF	TGTGCCAGCAGCTCAGGACAGGGGATGCATGAGCAGTTCTTC
TRBD2	-	TRBV7-9	TRBJ2-3	CASSLTSGGLDTQYF	TGTGCCAGCAGCCTCACTAGCGGGGGGCTAGATACGCAGTATTTT
TRBD1	-	TRBV5-1	TRBJ1-6	CASSLGGTGNSPLHF	TGCGCCAGCAGCTTGGGCGGGACAGGCAATTCACCCCTCCACTTT
TRBD2	once	TRBV19	TRBJ2-3	CASSNPRGGQGDTQYF	TGTGCCAGTAGTAATCCGCGGGGAGGGCAGGGAGATACGCAGTATTTT
-	-	TRBV4-1	TRBJ1-2	CASSQGRTANYGYTF	TGCGCCAGCAGCCAAGGTAGGACAGCCAACTATGGCTACACCTTC
TRBD1	-	TRBV5-6	TRBJ1-6	CASSRWDRGSPLHF	TGTGCCAGCAGCCGATGGGACAGGGGTTCACCCCTCCACTTT
TRBD2	-	TRBV6-4	TRBJ2-1	CASSSQRGGSNEQFF	TGTGCCAGCAGTTCCCAGCGGGGGGGTTCGAATGAGCAGTTCTTC
TRBD1	once	TRBV9	TRBJ1-2	CASSAGRDSWLYGYTF	TGTGCCAGCAGCGCCGGGAGGGACAGCTGGCTCTATGGCTACACCTTC
TRBD1	-	TRBV5-1	TRBJ2-2	CASSLPGGNTGELFF	TGCGCCAGCAGCTTGCCAGGGGGGAACACCGGGGAGCTGTTTTTT
TRBD1	-	TRBV6-5	TRBJ2-7	CASSYSGRGSYEQYF	TGTGCCAGCAGTTACTCTGGCAGGGGGTCCTACGAGCAGTACTTC
TRBD2	-	TRBV5-4	TRBJ2-1	CASSLGLAGGSYNEQFF	TGTGCCAGCAGCTTGGGACTAGCGGGGGGTTCCTACAATGAGCAGTTCTTC
TRBD1	-	TRBV19	TRBJ1-2	CASTLTRGRGYTF	TGTGCCAGTACCCTAACCAGGGGGCGGGGCTACACCTTC
-	-	TRBV11-1	TRBJ1-1	CASGGHLNTEAFF	TGTGCCAGCGGGGGACATTTGAACACTGAAGCTTTCTTT
-	-	TRBV13	TRBJ1-1	CASSPRGGTEAFF	TGTGCCAGCAGCCCCAGAGGTGGGACTGAAGCTTTCTTT
TRBD1	-	TRBV5-6	TRBJ1-2	CASSPSDRDGYTF	TGTGCCAGCAGCCCTTCCGACAGGGACGGCTACACCTTC
-	-	TRBV15	TRBJ1-4	CATSRDVAPGNEKLFF	TGTGCCACCAGCAGAGATGTGGCACCGGGGAATGAAAAACTGTTTTTT
TRBD2	few	TRBV20-1	TRBJ2-7	CSASVASGGTYEQYF	TGCAGTGCTAGTGTCGCTAGCGGGGGAACCTACGAGCAGTACTTC
TRBD2	-	TRBV27	TRBJ2-7	CASSLWEGPYEQYF	TGTGCCAGCAGTTTATGGGAGGGGCCCTACGAGCAGTACTTC
TRBD1	-	TRBV30	TRBJ1-6	CAWSRTGGYSPLHF	TGTGCCTGGAGCAGGACAGGGGGCTATTCACCCCTCCACTTT
-	-	TRBV5-1	TRBJ1-2	CASSLEGDYGYTF	TGCGCCAGCAGCTTGGAAGGGGACTATGGCTACACCTTC
-	once	TRBV6-2/TRBV6-3	TRBJ1-3	CASSSWAGTSGNTIYF	TGTGCCAGCAGTTCCTGGGCAGGTACCTCTGGAAACACCATATATTTT
TRBD2	-	TRBV10-2	TRBJ2-5	CASSEQAGAAGGQYF	TGCGCCAGCAGTGAGCAAGCGGGGGCCGCGGGCGGCCAGTACTTC
TRBD1	-	TRBV6-5	TRBJ1-5	CASSPGTGNYQPQHF	TGTGCCAGCAGTCCCGGGACAGGGAATTACCAGCCCCAGCATTTT
TRBD1	-	TRBV4-2	TRBJ1-1	CASSQTGDPEAFF	TGTGCCAGCAGCCAAACAGGGGACCCTGAAGCTTTCTTT
-	-	TRBV7-3	TRBJ1-1	CASSLQENTEAFF	TGTGCCAGCAGCTTACAGGAGAACACTGAAGCTTTCTTT
-	-	TRBV19	TRBJ1-6	CASSLTNSPLHF	TGTGCCAGTAGTCTAACTAATTCACCCCTCCACTTT
-	-	TRBV6-1	TRBJ2-1	CASGGGFNEQFF	TGTGCCAGCGGGGGCGGATTCAATGAGCAGTTCTTC
TRBD2	-	TRBV6-2/TRBV6-3	TRBJ2-7	CASSFTGTRRTYEQYF	TGTGCCAGCAGTTTTACCGGGACTAGGCGCACCTACGAGCAGTACTTC
-	-	TRBV2	TRBJ2-4	CASSEDPGGWGMRYF	TGTGCCAGCAGTGAAGACCCCGGAGGGTGGGGAATGCGGTACTTC
-	few	TRBV18	TRBJ1-1	CASSPPGRGGTEAFF	TGTGCCAGCTCACCCCCGGGCAGGGGTGGCACTGAAGCTTTCTTT
-	once	TRBV5-4	TRBJ1-3	CASSLDSLSGNTIYF	TGTGCCAGCAGCTTGGACTCACTCTCTGGAAACACCATATATTTT
-	-	TRBV3-1/TRBV3-2	TRBJ2-3	CASSRRVADTQYF	TGTGCCAGCAGCCGCAGGGTAGCAGATACGCAGTATTTT
TRBD1	-	TRBV19	TRBJ1-2	CASMRTGANYGYTF	TGTGCCAGTATGAGGACAGGTGCTAACTATGGCTACACCTTC
-	-	TRBV6-5	TRBJ1-5	CASQQGNQPQHF	TGTGCCAGTCAACAGGGCAATCAGCCCCAGCATTTT
-	few	TRBV19	TRBJ1-1	CASSITGTEAFF	TGTGCCAGTAGTATAACGGGCACTGAAGCTTTCTTT
-	-	TRBV5-1	TRBJ1-2	CASSLGERYGYTF	TGCGCCAGCAGCTTGGGAGAAAGATATGGCTACACCTTC
TRBD1	-	TRBV30	TRBJ1-2	CAWSGQGALRGYTF	TGTGCCTGGAGTGGACAGGGGGCGCTTCGTGGCTACACCTTC
TRBD1	-	TRBV11-2	TRBJ2-3	CASSGQGMTDTQYF	TGTGCCAGCAGCGGACAGGGGATGACAGATACGCAGTATTTT
TRBD1	-	TRBV29-1	TRBJ1-1	CSVARGKGNTEAFF	TGCAGCGTTGCCAGGGGGAAAGGGAACACTGAAGCTTTCTTT
TRBD1	-	TRBV3-1/TRBV3-2	TRBJ2-5	CASSQGEDRGKTQYF	TGTGCCAGCAGCCAGGGAGAGGACAGGGGGAAGACCCAGTACTTC
TRBD1	-	TRBV19	TRBJ2-7	CASSPHDRGLNEQYF	TGTGCCAGTAGCCCCCACGACAGGGGGTTAAACGAGCAGTACTTC
-	-	TRBV4-1	TRBJ2-3	CASSQDSARVAADTQYF	TGCGCCAGCAGCCAAGATTCGGCCAGGGTGGCTGCAGATACGCAGTATTTT
-	-	TRBV6-2/TRBV6-3	TRBJ1-5	CASSYGARGGNQPQHF	TGTGCCAGCAGTTACGGGGCCAGGGGAGGCAATCAGCCCCAGCATTTT
-	-	TRBV19	TRBJ1-1	CASSMGGITEAFF	TGTGCCAGTAGTATGGGCGGGATTACTGAAGCTTTCTTT
TRBD2	-	TRBV7-3	TRBJ2-1	CASSLRGPTSGGQDNEQFF	TGTGCCAGCAGCTTAAGGGGCCCGACTAGCGGGGGGCAGGACAATGAGCAGTTCTTC
TRBD1	-	TRBV2	TRBJ1-6	CASGTGPGSPLHF	TGTGCCAGCGGGACAGGGCCTGGATCACCCCTCCACTTT
-	-	TRBV6-1	TRBJ1-1	CASSENRNTEAFF	TGTGCCAGCAGTGAGAACAGGAACACTGAAGCTTTCTTT
TRBD2	-	TRBV19	TRBJ2-3	CASSIELAGGPRDTQYF	TGTGCCAGTAGTATAGAACTAGCGGGGGGGCCCCGAGATACGCAGTATTTT
-	-	TRBV5-1	TRBJ2-3	CASSRGAGTDTQYF	TGCGCCAGCAGCCGGGGGGCCGGCACAGATACGCAGTATTTT